These 22 T cell receptor beta chains originate from one sample sequenced in a study of vaccination and CD4 T cells after COVID-19. Antigen specificity for these receptors is unknown. The sample's treatment: roughly ten-day PBMC culture with coronavirus spike peptide pools or control peptides (ViraFEST assay). CD4+ T cells of the unexposed donor were collected before the COVID-19 pandemic (2011-2018). The study sequenced cultured CD4+ T cell DNA using the Oncomine TCR Beta short-read assay. TCRdb used MiXCR to reprocess the PCR reads, holding one entry per CDR3 protein. The repertoire holds 5,500 to 8,500 distinct CDR3 sequences, with roughly 50% as singletons. The sequencing input was CD4+ T cells from blood, cultured in vitro. These TCRs come from a human donor in good health.

In its sample, this clonotype was seen a few times. The chain carries TRBV7-3 and TRBJ1-1, with no clear D. The germline V gene has CDR1 SGHTA and CDR2 FQGTGA. This CDR3 spans 13 amino acids. Trimming removed 5 bases from V and 1 base from J, with 8 bases in between. The CDR3 protein is CASSNDGNTEAFF. The CDR3, as DNA: TGTGCCAGCAGCAATGACGGGAACACTGAAGCTTTCTTT.

The sample holds a few counts of this clonotype. The gene calls are TRBV6-1 and TRBJ2-6, with 11 bases matching TRBD1. The CDR3 runs 19 residues. Germline CDR1 and CDR2: MNHNS and SASEGT. V was clipped by 5 bases and J by 0 bases; unmatched bases: 9. The CDR3 region has the DNA TGTGCCAGCAGTCGCACTCCCGGGACAGGGGGCTCTGGGGCCAACGTCCTGACTTTC. It codes for CASSRTPGTGGSGANVLTF.

This rearrangement joins TRBV7-2 to TRBJ1-5, with 7 bases aligning to TRBD1. V trimming: 5 bases; J trimming: 7 bases; junction bases outside the gene matches: 8. There are 14 residues in the CDR3. Germline CDR1 is SGHTA and CDR2 is FQGNSA. CDR3 in DNA: TGTGCCAGCAGCCCTCGACAGGGTAGGCAGCCCCAGCATTTT. This gives the protein CASSPRQGRQPQHF.

The V and J genes are TRBV7-8 and TRBJ2-5; perhaps TRBD2 as D (7 bases). The germline V gene encodes CDR1 SGHVS and CDR2 FQNEAQ. Trimming took off 5 bases at V and 5 bases at J, with 21 bases between the two ends. The CDR3 is 16 amino acids. CDR3 coding DNA: TGTGCCAGCAGCCTCTTGGCGGGGGCCACGCCGGAGACCCAGTACTTC. Translated, it gives CASSLLAGATPETQYF.

V usage is TRBV6-4 and J usage is TRBJ1-2; D is perhaps TRBD1 (5 bases). Looked up from germline, CDR1 is MRHNA and CDR2 is SNTAGT. With 4 bases removed from V and 9 bases from J, the gap between germline ends came to 9 bases. This CDR3 has 11 amino acids. CDR3 residues: CASSARESYTF. CDR3 DNA sequence: TGTGCCAGCAGTGCCAGGGAAAGCTACACCTTC.

In its sample, this clonotype was seen a few times. This chain joins TRBV27 and TRBJ1-5; maybe TRBD1 (5 bases). The ends were cut back, 6 bases at V and 4 bases at J, with 10 bases in the middle. The CDR3 loop spans 13 amino acids. CDR1 MNHEY and CDR2 SMNVEV come from the germline V gene (reference sequence). The CDR3 DNA is TGTGCCAGCAGCATAAGACAGAATCAGCCCCAGCATTTT. Protein: CASSIRQNQPQHF.

This clonotype was counted only a few times. The chain couples TRBV12-3 or TRBV12-4 to TRBJ1-2; 7 nucleotides match TRBD1. V lost 5 bases and J lost 6; bases outside the gene matches: 6. CDR3 length: 13 residues. The CDR3 sequence: CASSRQGTNGYTF. The DNA for the CDR3 is TGTGCCAGCAGTCGACAGGGAACGAATGGCTACACCTTC.

This clonotype has more than one count but fewer than ten. The chain recombines TRBV10-3 with TRBJ2-5, with D possibly matching TRBD2 (7 bases). Germline V lookup: CDR1 ENHRY, CDR2 SYGVKD. Trimming stripped 2 bases from V and 1 base from J, with 8 bases between. This CDR3 is 14 amino acids long. Here the CDR3 reads CAISERGAQETQYF. The CDR3 coding sequence is TGTGCCATCAGTGAGCGGGGGGCCCAAGAGACCCAGTACTTC.

This clonotype was seen only once. One end of the junction does not line up with germline, which may come from a read error. The chain recombines TRBV7-9 with TRBJ2-2, with D perhaps TRBD2 (6 bases). This CDR3 region has 13 residues. From germline, CDR1 is SEHNR and CDR2 FQNEAQ (reference sequence). CDR3 sequence: CASSPRNTGGLFF. The CDR3 DNA reads as TGTGCCAGCAGCCCTAGGAACACCGGGGGGCTGTTTTTT.

The V call is TRBV12-3 or TRBV12-4, the J call TRBJ2-5, with D uncertain. V lost 5 bases and J lost 5, with 15 bases in between. The CDR3 runs to 14 residues. CDR3 DNA sequence: TGTGCCAGCAGTCCCGACGCCGAGGCGGAGACCCAGTACTTC. Protein sequence: CASSPDAEAETQYF.

The V and J genes are TRBV19 and TRBJ1-1; D is perhaps TRBD1 (6 bases). The germline V and J ends were trimmed by 6 bases and 6 bases, with 11 bases remaining between them. The CDR3 has 12 residues. Germline CDR1 is LNHDA and CDR2 is SQIVND (reference sequence). DNA of the CDR3: TGTGCCAGTAGCCTACAGGGCGCTGAAGCTTTCTTT. Translation gives CASSLQGAEAFF.

This clonotype was picked up a small number of times. The chain recombines TRBV20-1 with TRBJ2-1; 14 bases align to TRBD2. The V and J ends lost 6 bases and 2 bases, in that order; junction bases with no gene match: 6. The germline CDR1 and CDR2 sequences are DFQATT and SNEGSKA (reference sequence). This CDR3 region has 16 residues. In DNA, the CDR3 is TGCAGTGCCGAACCGGGACTAGCGGGGGCCTACAATGAGCAGTTCTTC. Translating it yields CSAEPGLAGAYNEQFF.

Here the CDR3 DNA reads TGTGCTAGTGGTTTCATGACCGGGTTTGGCTACACCTTC. This encodes CASGFMTGFGYTF. The chain links TRBV12-5 to TRBJ1-2, with D hard to call. Germline V lookup: CDR1 LGHNT, CDR2 FRNRAP. The CDR3 runs to 13 residues. The V gene lost 3 bases and the J gene lost 7 bases, with 12 bases spanning the gap.

This clonotype was seen once. V gene TRBV29-1 combines with J gene TRBJ1-2; 9 positions match TRBD1. The CDR3 covers 15 residues. Germline V gives CDR1 SQVTM, CDR2 ANQGSEA. The CDR3 DNA is TGCAGTTCCGGACAGGGGCTACCGCAAGGCTATGGCTACACCTTC. Translating it yields CSSGQGLPQGYGYTF.

This clonotype has more than one count but fewer than ten. The V and J genes are TRBV25-1 and TRBJ2-2, with TRBD2 identical over 10 bases. In germline, CDR1 is MGHDK, CDR2 SYGVNS. Trimming removed 1 base from V and 3 bases from J; junction bases left unmatched: 5. The CDR3 totals 17 residues. CDR3 nucleotide sequence: TGTGCCAGCAGTGAATCTAGCGGGGGTTACTACACCGGGGAGCTGTTTTTT. This translates into CASSESSGGYYTGELFF.

This clonotype was observed a few times. The chain joins TRBV27 to TRBJ1-6; no clear D. Germline CDR1 reads MNHEY; CDR2 reads SMNVEV (reference sequence). The CDR3 consists of 14 residues. The V and J ends lost 7 bases and 10 bases respectively, with 17 bases between them. The CDR3 nucleotides read TGTGCCAGCACTATGGACGTCCAAGCCTCACCCCTCCACTTT. The encoded protein is CASTMDVQASPLHF.

This clonotype was seen more than once but under ten times. The genes are TRBV19 and TRBJ2-7; D unresolved. The germline CDR1 and CDR2 sequences are LNHDA and SQIVND (reference sequence). CDR3 length equals 13 residues. V was clipped by 4 bases and J by 3 bases, with 10 bases between them. CDR3 residues: CASSTGDLYEQYF. In DNA form, the CDR3 reads TGTGCCAGTAGTACAGGAGACCTCTACGAGCAGTACTTC.

The rearrangement joins TRBV6-1 to TRBJ1-5; 11 nucleotides line up with TRBD1. Germline loops: CDR1 MNHNS, CDR2 SASEGT. CDR3 length equals 15 residues. V lost 6 bases, J lost 2 bases, and 3 bases stayed unmatched. In DNA, the CDR3 is TGTGCCAGCAGATCGGGACAGGGGGGCAATCAGCCCCAGCATTTT. It encodes CASRSGQGGNQPQHF.

The J gene is TRBJ1-2, the V gene TRBV4-1; no definite D call. From germline, CDR1 is MGHRA and CDR2 YSYEKL. CDR3 size: 14 residues. V lost 0 bases and J lost 4, with 9 bases in between. CDR3 loop: CASSQEASSYGYTF. The CDR3 bases are TGCGCCAGCAGCCAAGAAGCCAGTTCCTATGGCTACACCTTC.

In this sample, this clonotype turned up a few times. The rearrangement links TRBV19 to TRBJ1-5; the D is unclear. The CDR3 has 16 amino acids. V lost 1 base to trimming and J lost 1 base, with 11 bases between them. The germline gives CDR1 LNHDA, CDR2 SQIVND (reference sequence). For the CDR3, the DNA is TGTGCCAGTAGTATAGTAGCCAGGTCGAGCAATCAGCCCCAGCATTTT. Translating gives CASSIVARSSNQPQHF.

This clonotype was observed a handful of times. The chain links TRBV20-1 to TRBJ1-5; 10 bases fit TRBD1. CDR1 and CDR2 from the germline V gene are DFQATT and SNEGSKA (reference sequence). The CDR3 is 13 amino acids. Trimming removed 6 bases from V and 2 bases from J; junction bases left unmatched: 1. The CDR3 protein is CSAGTGGNQPQHF. The DNA of the CDR3 is TGCAGTGCCGGGACAGGGGGCAATCAGCCCCAGCATTTT.

This clonotype showed up just a few times. The chain couples TRBV29-1 to TRBJ1-5; weak D call: TRBD1 (5 bases). With 5 bases removed from V and 7 bases from J, the gap between germline ends came to 18 bases. Germline V gene sequence: CDR1 SQVTM, CDR2 ANQGSEA. The CDR3 sequence is 14 residues long. The chain's CDR3 is CSVLGTGGEQPQHF. The CDR3, as DNA: TGCAGCGTTTTAGGGACCGGAGGGGAGCAGCCCCAGCATTTT.